What follows describes a single TCR beta chain. This specimen belongs to a study of identical twins. With no exceptions, donors were healthy Caucasians. TCRdb called the 5' RACE reads again in MiXCR, with one record for every CDR3 protein. Among a few hundred thousand distinct CDR3 sequences listed, 9.6% were seen once. Per the germline V gene, CDR1 is SGHTA and CDR2 is FQGNSA. The V segment lost 4 bases and the J segment 8 bases; nucleotides outside the gene matches: 14. This CDR3 has 16 residues. The data also belong to a second study, concerning yellow fever vaccine responses in identical twins.

The sequencing sample was made of PBMCs. This sequence joins TRBV7-2 and TRBJ2-1; 7 bases fit TRBD2. This TCR was sampled from a woman in her late teens or twenties in good health. The CDR3 bases are TGTGCCAGCAGCTCCCCCCGCGCGGGGGAAGACGATGAGCAGTTCTTC. Translated: CASSSPRAGEDDEQFF.